This TCR beta chain is from a study of a mutant IDH1 vaccine in newly diagnosed glioma (dated by TCRdb to about 2021). A note on the overall study: Vaccination began 4-6 weeks after radiotherapy alone, or alongside temozolomide cycles in the chemotherapy-containing groups. Of the roughly 33 treated patients, roughly 60% were male and around 40% were female, and the mean age was about 40 years. Prior to enrollment, patients had been given standard therapy consisting of radiotherapy alone, temozolomide alone, or radiochemotherapy with temozolomide, with the combination given to most patients. Visit V12 was the week-35 safety follow-up and visit V13 was the week-47 end of study. Six visits were used for peripheral blood collection: V03 (baseline), V05, V07, V10, V12 and V13. Longitudinal TCRB deep sequencing was performed for 20 to 25 treated patients wherever samples were available for exploratory analyses. Paper-wide results and their limitations: Vaccine-induced immune responses across multiple MHC alleles were detected in 90% to 95% of patients. It was noted by the authors that analyses of patient blood samples could not be reproduced owing to sample limitations. Availability determined which PBMC samples were chosen for TCRB deep sequencing. Pseudoprogression seemed to be unrelated to changes in the top peripheral T cell clonotypes found by TCRB sequencing.

Libraries were built with the immunoSEQ multiplex PCR assay. Rearranged TCR beta chain sequences were amplified using the hsTCRB Kit according to the manufacturer's protocol. Sequencing of TCRB libraries was carried out on an Illumina MiSeq. On the authors' methods: Demultiplexing, trimming and gene mapping were performed with the kit vendor's proprietary platform. Drawn from immuneACCESS, this table holds only the in-frame rearrangements with V and J called that TCRdb kept. Clones are partly lost; checked studies trace under half to an unresolved V gene and leave the rest unexplained. Clonal size and the V and J genes are those of that table, whereas D and trimming came from the DNA. This sample holds some 58,000 clones; 81% were observed only once. In total, the top ten clones hold 5% to 6.5% of the sample. Worth noting for this clone: What antigen it recognizes has not been identified. One base away there is no much larger clone; base qualities are not given.

According to the study, the label for this sample's time point signals: week 35, safety follow-up. Every vaccine dose consisted of 300 ug of a 20-mer mutant IDH1 peptide in Montanide, administered subcutaneously together with topical imiquimod. Across visits V03 through V10, patients got a total of eight vaccinations, given in weeks 1, 3, 5, 7, 11, 15, 19 and 23. Donors had newly diagnosed WHO grade 3 or 4 IDH1-mutant astrocytomas with loss of nuclear ATRX. The samples were drawn from NOA16, a multicentre, single-arm, open-label phase I trial in Germany that tested a mutant IDH1 peptide vaccine in humans for the first time. Genomic DNA for TCRB sequencing was extracted from EDTA blood using the DNeasy Blood and Tissue Kit. Taken from the germline V gene, the CDR1 and CDR2 loops are SNHLY and FYNNEI. CDR3 length: 16 amino acids, cysteine to phenylalanine. Only the CDR3 portion is preserved as DNA: 48 bases, with reading frame beginning at the first base. V was cut back by 6 bases and J by 0 bases, leaving a gap of 15 bases between them.

The chain uses TRBV2 and TRBJ2-1; 6 matching bases give a weak D call of TRBD2. This receptor was identified in a man aged 40-49 years with glioma. This specimen consisted of PBMCs, obtained from a glioma patient whose treatment included an IDH1 peptide vaccine. The bases are TGTGCCAGCAGCTCCACCCGGGGGAGCTCCTACAATGAGCAGTTCTTC. This encodes CASSSTRGSSYNEQFF.